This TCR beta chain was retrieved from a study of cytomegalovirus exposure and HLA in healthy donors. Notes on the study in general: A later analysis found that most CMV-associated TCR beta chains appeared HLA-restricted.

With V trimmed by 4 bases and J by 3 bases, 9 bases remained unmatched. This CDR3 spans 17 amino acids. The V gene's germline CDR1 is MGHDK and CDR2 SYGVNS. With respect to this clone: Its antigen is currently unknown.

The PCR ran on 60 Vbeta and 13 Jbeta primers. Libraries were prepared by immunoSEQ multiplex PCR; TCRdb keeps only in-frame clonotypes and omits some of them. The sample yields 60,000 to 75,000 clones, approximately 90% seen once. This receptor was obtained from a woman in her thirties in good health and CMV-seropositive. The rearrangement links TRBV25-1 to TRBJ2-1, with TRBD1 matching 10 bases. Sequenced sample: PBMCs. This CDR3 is CASSALPGQGIYNEQFF. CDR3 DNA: TGTGCCAGCAGTGCGCTGCCGGGACAGGGGATCTACAATGAGCAGTTCTTC.